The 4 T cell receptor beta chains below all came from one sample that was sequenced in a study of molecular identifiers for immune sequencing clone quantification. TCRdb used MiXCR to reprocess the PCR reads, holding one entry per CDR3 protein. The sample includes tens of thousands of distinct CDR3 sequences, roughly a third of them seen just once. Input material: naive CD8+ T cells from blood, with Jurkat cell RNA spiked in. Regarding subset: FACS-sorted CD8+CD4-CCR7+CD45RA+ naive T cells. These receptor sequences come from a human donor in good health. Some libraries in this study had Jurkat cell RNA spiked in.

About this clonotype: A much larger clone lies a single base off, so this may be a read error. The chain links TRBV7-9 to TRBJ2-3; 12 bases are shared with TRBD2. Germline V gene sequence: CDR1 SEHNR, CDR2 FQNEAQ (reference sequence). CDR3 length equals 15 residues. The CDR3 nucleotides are TGTGCCAGCAGCCCCCTAGCGGGAGGGTCAGATACGCTGTATTTT. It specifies CASSPLAGGSDTLYF. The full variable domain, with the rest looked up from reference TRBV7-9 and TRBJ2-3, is DTGVSQNPRHKITKRGQNVTFRCDPISEHNRLYWYRQTLGQGPEFLTYFQNEAQLEKSRLLSDRFSAERPKGSFSTLEIQRTEQGDSAMYLCASSPLAGGSDTLYFGPGTRLTVL.

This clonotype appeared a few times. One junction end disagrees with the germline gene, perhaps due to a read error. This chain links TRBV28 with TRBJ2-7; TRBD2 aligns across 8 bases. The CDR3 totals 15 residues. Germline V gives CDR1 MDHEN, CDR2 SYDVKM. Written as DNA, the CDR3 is TGTGCCTGCAGTTTACTTGCGGGAGGCCCCTACGAGCAGTACTTC. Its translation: CACSLLAGGPYEQYF.

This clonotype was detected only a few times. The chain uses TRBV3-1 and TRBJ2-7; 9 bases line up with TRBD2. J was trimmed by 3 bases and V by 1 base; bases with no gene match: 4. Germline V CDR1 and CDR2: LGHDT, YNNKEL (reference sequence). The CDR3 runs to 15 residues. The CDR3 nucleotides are TGTGCCAGCAGCCAAGGACTAGCGGAGCACTACGAGCAGTACTTC. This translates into CASSQGLAEHYEQYF.

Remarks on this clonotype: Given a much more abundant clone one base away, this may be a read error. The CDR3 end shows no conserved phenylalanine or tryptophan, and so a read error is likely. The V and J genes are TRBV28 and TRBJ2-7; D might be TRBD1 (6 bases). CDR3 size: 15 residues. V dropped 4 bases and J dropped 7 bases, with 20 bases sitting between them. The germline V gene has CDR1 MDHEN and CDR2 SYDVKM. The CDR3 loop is CASSSRDTPPGEQYL. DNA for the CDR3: TGTGCCAGCAGTTCCCGGGACACTCCTCCGGGGGAGCAGTACCTC.